This TCR beta chain was captured in a study of molecular identifiers for immune sequencing clone quantification. On the study more broadly: Five aliquots were made in replicates from the RNA of 20,000 or 100,000 naive CD8 cells, and four were sequenced. Points from the study as a whole: Some 970,000 naive cells reportedly did not prevent detection of spiked Jurkat TCR RNA from one cell.

This clonotype was counted many times. Its antigen is as yet unknown. Library preparation followed earlier protocols using designated TCR primers. One entry per CDR3 protein results from TCRdb running MiXCR on the PCR reads. The data show 100,000 or so distinct CDR3 sequences, about 32% seen once. Sorted naive CD8 T cells, roughly 19,000 to 1,100,000, were sequenced from 10%, 30% or 50% RNA. Trimming pared 9 bases from V and 5 bases from J, leaving 16 bases between. This CDR3 is 13 amino acids long. Germline loops: CDR1 LNHDA, CDR2 SQIVND (reference sequence). Specimen: naive CD8+ T cells from blood, with Jurkat cell RNA spiked in. Subset defined: FACS-sorted CD8+CD4-CCR7+CD45RA+ naive T cells. The TCR was taken from a human donor in good health. Some libraries in this study had Jurkat cell RNA spiked in. The rearrangement uses TRBV19 and TRBJ1-1, with D perhaps TRBD1 (6 bases). The CDR3 here is CASSPQGDTEAFF. CDR3 sequence (DNA): TGTGCCAGCTCGCCACAGGGCGATACTGAAGCTTTCTTT.